One sample yielded the 30 T cell receptor beta chains listed below, sequenced in a study of OX40 agonist ivuxolimab in advanced cancers. Sequencing was performed with immunoSEQ multiplex PCR; in TCRdb, only in-frame clones are kept and a portion is missing. The repertoire has about 53,000 clones, roughly 84% of them found once; the top ten carry approximately 13%. Source: CD4+ or CD8+ T cells sorted from blood, taken in a trial of the OX40 agonist ivuxolimab. These receptors all come from an adult with an advanced solid tumor such as melanoma, head and neck, liver or kidney cancer.

The rearrangement uses TRBV30 and TRBJ2-1; TRBD1 agrees at 7 bases. CDR1 GTSNPN and CDR2 SVGIG come from the germline V gene (reference sequence). V gave up 8 bases and J gave up 6 bases; unmatched junction bases: 10. This CDR3 has 13 amino acids. The CDR3 DNA is TGTGCCGGAAACAGGGGACGCGGCAATGAGCAGTTCTTC. Its protein is CAGNRGRGNEQFF.

The chain is built from TRBV11-2 and TRBJ2-1, with D perhaps matching TRBD2 (5 bases). The V and J ends lost 8 bases and 2 bases respectively, with 16 bases between them. From germline, CDR1 is SGHAT and CDR2 FQNNGV. There are 15 residues in the CDR3. The CDR3 bases are TGTGCCAGCTCTTGGGAGAGGGATCCCTACAATGAGCAGTTCTTC. Its translation: CASSWERDPYNEQFF.

J is TRBJ1-1 and V is TRBV28; 9 nucleotides match TRBD1. CDR1 and CDR2 from the germline V gene are MDHEN and SYDVKM. CDR3 length equals 15 residues. Unmatched junction bases numbered 6, after V lost 6 bases and J lost 1 base. The CDR3 bases are TGTGCCAGCAGGCAACAGGGGGCGGGGAACACTGAAGCTTTCTTT. This codes for CASRQQGAGNTEAFF.

This clone appeared a few times. CDR3 protein: CSVEDGLAGVYNEQFF. CDR3 nucleotides: TGCAGCGTTGAAGACGGACTAGCGGGAGTCTACAATGAGCAGTTCTTC. The chain joins TRBV29-1 to TRBJ2-1, with 13 bases aligning to TRBD2. V dropped 0 bases and J dropped 3; count of bases not matched to a gene: 2. The CDR3 consists of 16 residues. CDR1 is SQVTM and CDR2 is ANQGSEA in the germline V gene.

The chain recombines TRBV2 with TRBJ2-3, with D perhaps TRBD2 (5 bases). Germline loops: CDR1 SNHLY, CDR2 FYNNEI. The CDR3 loop spans 15 amino acids. Trimming took off 3 bases at V and 3 bases at J, with 13 bases between the two ends. In DNA form, the CDR3 reads TGTGCCAGCAGTGACGGGGTAGCAGGTACAGATACGCAGTATTTT. As protein: CASSDGVAGTDTQYF.

This clone was recorded at least ten times. V usage is TRBV11-2 and J usage is TRBJ2-7; 9 bases map to TRBD2. With 6 bases clipped from V and 6 bases from J, the junction kept 9 bases outside the gene matches. The CDR3 is 14 residues long. Looked up from germline, CDR1 is SGHAT and CDR2 is FQNNGV. CDR3 protein: CASRRLAEGSEQYF. CDR3 DNA: TGTGCCAGCAGAAGACTAGCGGAAGGGAGCGAGCAGTACTTC.

The chain combines TRBV28 with TRBJ2-5, with 7 bases identical to TRBD2. J lost 4 bases, V lost 6 bases, and 14 bases had no gene match. CDR1 is MDHEN, CDR2 SYDVKM, per germline. The CDR3 covers 16 residues. The CDR3 DNA is TGTGCCAGCAGCAACCCCGGCGGGAGCTTCGGAGAGACCCAGTACTTC. Translation: CASSNPGGSFGETQYF.

CDR3 in DNA: TGTGCCTGGAGTCCTCCTAGGGGACACGGTAAAGCTGAGCAGTACTTC. The encoded protein is CAWSPPRGHGKAEQYF. The chain couples TRBV30 to TRBJ2-7, with TRBD1 as a possible D gene (6 bases). CDR3 length: 16 amino acids. Trimming removed 2 bases from V and 7 bases from J, with 24 bases in between. In germline, CDR1 is GTSNPN, CDR2 SVGIG (reference sequence).

The CDR3 DNA is TGTGCCAGCTCACCCCAGGGCCCCACCGGGGAGCTGTTTTTT. This translates into CASSPQGPTGELFF. The gene calls are TRBV18 and TRBJ2-2; weak D call: TRBD1 (5 bases). Trimming pared 3 bases from V and 4 bases from J, leaving 9 bases between. CDR1 is KGHSH and CDR2 is LQKENI in the germline V gene. The CDR3 totals 14 residues.

This clone was detected a few times. The gene calls are TRBV7-2 and TRBJ1-1; D possibly corresponds to TRBD1 (5 bases). Germline-derived CDR1 and CDR2 are SGHTA and FQGNSA. CDR3 length: 17 amino acids. V was pared by 4 bases and J by 1 base, with 19 bases between. The CDR3 region is CASSWGPQGRGNTEAFF. In DNA, the CDR3 is TGTGCCAGCAGCTGGGGCCCACAAGGGCGGGGGAACACTGAAGCTTTCTTT.

The gene calls are TRBV30 and TRBJ2-1; 7 positions match TRBD2. Unmatched junction bases numbered 6, after V lost 5 bases and J lost 2 bases. This CDR3 region has 14 residues. CDR1 GTSNPN and CDR2 SVGIG come from the germline V gene (reference sequence). The CDR3 region is CAWRGGRAYNEQFF. The DNA for the CDR3 is TGTGCCTGGCGCGGGGGACGGGCCTACAATGAGCAGTTCTTC.

This chain uses TRBV5-5 with TRBJ1-5; D unclear. Germline V CDR1 and CDR2: SGHKS, YYEKEE (reference sequence). V was trimmed by 0 bases and J by 7 bases, leaving 14 bases between them. The CDR3 runs to 15 residues. CDR3 protein: CASSLAIQFGQPQHF. The CDR3 coding sequence is TGTGCCAGCAGCTTGGCCATCCAATTCGGCCAGCCCCAGCATTTT.

This clone was seen only once. The chain couples TRBV19 to TRBJ2-5, with D unresolved. Trimming took 3 bases from V and 2 from J, leaving 10 bases between them. Looked up from germline, CDR1 is LNHDA and CDR2 is SQIVND (reference sequence). This CDR3 spans 14 amino acids. The CDR3 sequence: CASSMRELQETQYF. The CDR3 DNA reads as TGTGCCAGTAGTATGAGAGAACTACAAGAGACCCAGTACTTC.

The rearrangement links TRBV11-2 to TRBJ2-1; 7 nucleotides match TRBD1. The germline CDR1 and CDR2 sequences are SGHAT and FQNNGV. The length of the CDR3 is 12 residues. Trimming removed 5 bases from V and 8 bases from J; junction bases left unmatched: 3. CDR3 in DNA: TGTGCCAGCAGCCTTCAGGGGGATGAGCAGTTCTTC. Translating gives CASSLQGDEQFF.

This chain uses TRBV29-1 with TRBJ2-1; 11 bases agree with TRBD2. CDR1 is SQVTM and CDR2 is ANQGSEA in the germline V gene. The CDR3 extends over 11 amino acids. V lost 7 bases, J lost 7 bases, and 0 bases stayed unmatched. The DNA for the CDR3 is TGCAGCGGGACTAGCGGGAATGAGCAGTTCTTC. It specifies CSGTSGNEQFF.

The chain couples TRBV6-5 to TRBJ2-5, with D perhaps matching TRBD2 (5 bases). The germline gives CDR1 MNHEY, CDR2 SVGAGI. The CDR3 extends over 13 amino acids. V lost 2 bases and J lost 3, with 7 bases in between. In DNA, the CDR3 is TGTGCCAGCAGTTACGGGCGGGAAGAGACCCAGTACTTC. Its protein is CASSYGREETQYF.

The V gene is TRBV29-1, the J gene TRBJ2-1, with D unclear. This CDR3 is 14 amino acids long. Looked up from germline, CDR1 is SQVTM and CDR2 is ANQGSEA. V was trimmed by 4 bases and J by 4 bases, leaving 14 bases between them. Written as DNA, the CDR3 is TGCAGCGTTGGAGAGACCATGGGGTACAATGAGCAGTTCTTC. Translation: CSVGETMGYNEQFF.

The chain uses TRBV28 and TRBJ1-2; weak D call: TRBD1 (5 bases). V was trimmed by 6 bases and J by 5 bases, leaving 13 bases between them. Germline lookup yields CDR1 MDHEN and CDR2 SYDVKM. The CDR3 contains 13 residues. The chain's CDR3 is CASRNPGTYGYTF. The CDR3 DNA sequence: TGTGCCAGCAGGAATCCCGGGACTTATGGCTACACCTTC.

The CDR3: CASRYGQQNTEAFF. The CDR3 DNA reads as TGTGCCAGCAGATACGGACAGCAGAACACTGAAGCTTTCTTT. V and J are TRBV6-1 and TRBJ1-1, with D possibly matching TRBD1 (6 bases). Per the germline V gene, CDR1 is MNHNS and CDR2 is SASEGT. This CDR3 is built from 14 residues. V lost 6 bases, J lost 1 base, and 12 bases lay in between.

The V and J genes are TRBV19 and TRBJ2-5; D not resolved. V shed 0 bases and J shed 13 bases, with 15 bases lying between them. CDR3 length: 13 residues. Per the germline V gene, CDR1 is LNHDA and CDR2 is SQIVND (reference sequence). CDR3 protein: CASSIDGGTARYF. For the CDR3, the DNA is TGTGCCAGTAGTATAGACGGCGGAACGGCGCGGTACTTC. Full variable domain (outside the CDR3, taken from reference TRBV19 and TRBJ2-5): DGGITQSPKYLFRKEGQNVTLSCEQNLNHDAMYWYRQDPGQGLRLIYYSQIVNDFQKGDIAEGYSVSREKKESFPLTVTSAQKNPTAFYLCASSIDGGTARYFGPGTRLLVL.

This clone was recorded only once. The J gene is TRBJ2-5, the V gene TRBV6-5, with D tentatively TRBD1 (8 bases). Trimming took 9 bases from V and 7 from J, leaving 21 bases between them. The CDR3 extends over 14 amino acids. Germline V lookup: CDR1 MNHEY, CDR2 SVGAGI. The CDR3 DNA reads as TGTGCCAGTACACCGGGGACAGGCGGGGGGACCCAGTACTTC. It translates to CASTPGTGGGTQYF.

The chain uses TRBV23-1 and TRBJ2-1, with TRBD1 matching 8 bases. TRBV23-1 falls under the ORF class, with uncertain function. V was clipped by 2 bases and J by 7 bases; unmatched bases: 13. This CDR3 has 17 amino acids. The CDR3 nucleotides read TGCGCCAGCAGTCAACGGTCTGGGACAGGTGGTTGGAATGAGCAGTTCTTC. It translates to CASSQRSGTGGWNEQFF.

CDR3 sequence: CASSQKTSGRRNEQFF. DNA of the CDR3: TGTGCCAGCAGTCAAAAGACTAGCGGGAGAAGGAATGAGCAGTTCTTC. The rearrangement uses TRBV27 and TRBJ2-1, with 12 bases that match TRBD2. CDR1 MNHEY and CDR2 SMNVEV come from the germline V gene (reference sequence). The CDR3 is made up of 16 amino acids. V shed 5 bases and J 7 bases; nucleotides not matched to a gene: 9.

This chain connects TRBV7-9 to TRBJ1-2; the D is unclear. CDR1 is SEHNR and CDR2 is FQNEAQ in the germline V gene (reference sequence). The V end was cut by 2 bases, the J end by 2 bases, with 15 bases between. The CDR3 is 16 residues long. The CDR3 protein is CASSLSLPIANYGYTF. CDR3 nucleotide sequence: TGTGCCAGCAGCTTAAGTCTGCCAATAGCGAACTATGGCTACACCTTC.

This chain joins TRBV4-2 and TRBJ2-6; no reliable D call. Germline V gene sequence: CDR1 LGHNA, CDR2 YNFKEQ. Trimming left V 0 bases short and J 0 bases short, with 9 bases between. The length of the CDR3 is 17 residues. DNA for the CDR3: TGTGCCAGCAGCCAAGAATTGGCGGCCTCTGGGGCCAACGTCCTGACTTTC. It encodes CASSQELAASGANVLTF.

The gene calls are TRBV30 and TRBJ1-5, with D perhaps matching TRBD1 (5 bases). With 0 bases removed from V and 0 bases from J, the gap between germline ends came to 6 bases. Per germline, CDR1 GTSNPN and CDR2 SVGIG (reference sequence). The CDR3 extends over 14 amino acids. CDR3 protein: CAWSVTVSNQPQHF. The CDR3 DNA reads as TGTGCCTGGAGTGTGACAGTTAGCAATCAGCCCCAGCATTTT.

CDR3 DNA: TGTGCCTGGAGTACTGCGGTCTCTGGGGCCAACGTCCTGACTTTC. It specifies CAWSTAVSGANVLTF. V and J are TRBV30 and TRBJ2-6; no firm D call. The ends were cut back, 2 bases at V and 0 bases at J, with 8 bases in the middle. In germline, CDR1 is GTSNPN, CDR2 SVGIG (reference sequence). This CDR3 comprises 15 residues.

J is TRBJ2-7 and V is TRBV18, with a weak D call TRBD2 (7 bases). Germline V gene data show CDR1 as KGHSH and CDR2 as LQKENI. Between the trimmed V and J ends, which lost 5 bases and 2 bases, there was a span of 13 bases. CDR3 length equals 14 residues. The CDR3, as DNA: TGTGCCAGCTCAAAGGACAGCGGGACCTACGAGCAGTACTTC. It yields the protein CASSKDSGTYEQYF.

The rearrangement joins TRBV7-8 to TRBJ2-1; tentative D call: TRBD1 (6 bases). Trimming took 2 bases from V and 7 from J, leaving 27 bases between them. Germline CDR1 reads SGHVS; CDR2 reads FQNEAQ. The CDR3 runs to 19 residues. This chain's CDR3 is CASSLRVVGGQGRKNEQFF. The CDR3, as DNA: TGTGCCAGCAGCTTAAGGGTAGTAGGAGGCCAGGGGCGAAAAAATGAGCAGTTCTTC. The full variable domain, its missing parts supplied by reference TRBV7-8 and TRBJ2-1, is GAGVSQSPRYKVAKRGQDVALRCDPISGHVSLFWYQQALGQGPEFLTYFQNEAQLDKSGLPSDRFFAERPEGSVSTLKIQRTQQEDSAVYLCASSLRVVGGQGRKNEQFFGPGTRLTVL.

For the CDR3, the DNA is TGTGCCAGCAGCTTAGGTGGGAGCCCCTACAATGAGCAGTTCTTC. Amino acid sequence: CASSLGGSPYNEQFF. The chain couples TRBV11-3 to TRBJ2-1, with TRBD2 as a possible D gene (5 bases). The CDR3 is 15 amino acids. V was trimmed by 1 base and J by 2 bases, leaving 9 bases between them. CDR1 is SGHNT and CDR2 is YENEEA in the germline V gene.